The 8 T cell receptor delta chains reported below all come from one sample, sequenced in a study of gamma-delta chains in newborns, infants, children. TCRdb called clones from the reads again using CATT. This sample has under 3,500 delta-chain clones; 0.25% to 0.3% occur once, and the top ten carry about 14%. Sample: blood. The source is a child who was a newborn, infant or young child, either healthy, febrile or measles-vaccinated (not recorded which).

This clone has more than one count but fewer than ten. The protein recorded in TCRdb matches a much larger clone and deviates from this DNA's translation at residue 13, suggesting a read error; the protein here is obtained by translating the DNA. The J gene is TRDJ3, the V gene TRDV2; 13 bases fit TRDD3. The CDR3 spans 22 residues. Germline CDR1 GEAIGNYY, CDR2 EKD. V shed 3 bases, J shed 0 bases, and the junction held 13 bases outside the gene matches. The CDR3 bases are TGTGCCTGTGACGCTATTGTACTGGGGGATACGCTGGGCTCCTGGGACACCCGACAGATGTTTTTC. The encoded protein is CACDAIVLGDTLGSWDTRQMFF.

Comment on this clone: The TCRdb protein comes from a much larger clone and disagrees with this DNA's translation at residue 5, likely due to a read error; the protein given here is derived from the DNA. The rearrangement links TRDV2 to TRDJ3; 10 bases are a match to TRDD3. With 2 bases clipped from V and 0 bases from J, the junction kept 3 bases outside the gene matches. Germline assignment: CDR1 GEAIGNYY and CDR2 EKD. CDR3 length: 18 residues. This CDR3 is CACDMLGDSSWDTRQMFF. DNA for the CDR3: TGTGCCTGTGACATGCTGGGGGATAGCTCCTGGGACACCCGACAGATGTTTTTC.

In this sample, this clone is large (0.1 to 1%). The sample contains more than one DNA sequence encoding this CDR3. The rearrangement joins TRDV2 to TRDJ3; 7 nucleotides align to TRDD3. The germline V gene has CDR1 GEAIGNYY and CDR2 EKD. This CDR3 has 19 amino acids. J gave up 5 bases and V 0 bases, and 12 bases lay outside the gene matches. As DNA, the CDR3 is TGTGCCTGTGACACCGGAGTAGGAGGGGGATCCCGGGACACCCGACAGATGTTTTTC. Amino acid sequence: CACDTGVGGGSRDTRQMFF.

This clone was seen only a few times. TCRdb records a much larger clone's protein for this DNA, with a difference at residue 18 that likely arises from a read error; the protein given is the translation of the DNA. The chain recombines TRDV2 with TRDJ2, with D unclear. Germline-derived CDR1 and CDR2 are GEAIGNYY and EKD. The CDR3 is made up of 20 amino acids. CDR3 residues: CACDTVLPDPSLALTAQPFF. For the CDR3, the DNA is TGTGCCTGTGACACGGTCCTGCCGGATCCCTCTTTGGCTTTGACAGCACAACCCTTCTTT.

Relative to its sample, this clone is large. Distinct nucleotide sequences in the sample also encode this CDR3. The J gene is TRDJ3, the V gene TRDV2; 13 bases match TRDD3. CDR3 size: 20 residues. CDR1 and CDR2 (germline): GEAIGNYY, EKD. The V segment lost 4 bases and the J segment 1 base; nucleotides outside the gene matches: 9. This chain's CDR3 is CACDPVLGDTLSWDTRQMFF. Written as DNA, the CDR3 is TGTGCCTGTGATCCCGTACTGGGGGATACGCTTTCCTGGGACACCCGACAGATGTTTTTC.

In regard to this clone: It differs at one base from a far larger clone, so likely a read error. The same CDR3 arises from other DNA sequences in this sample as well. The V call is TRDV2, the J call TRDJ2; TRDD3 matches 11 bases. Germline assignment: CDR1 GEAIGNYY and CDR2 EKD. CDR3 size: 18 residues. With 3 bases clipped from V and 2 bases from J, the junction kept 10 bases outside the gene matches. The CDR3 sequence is CACDGLLGDKALTAQLFF. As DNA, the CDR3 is TGTGCCTGTGACGGATTACTGGGGGATAAAGCCTTGACAGCACAACTCTTCTTT.

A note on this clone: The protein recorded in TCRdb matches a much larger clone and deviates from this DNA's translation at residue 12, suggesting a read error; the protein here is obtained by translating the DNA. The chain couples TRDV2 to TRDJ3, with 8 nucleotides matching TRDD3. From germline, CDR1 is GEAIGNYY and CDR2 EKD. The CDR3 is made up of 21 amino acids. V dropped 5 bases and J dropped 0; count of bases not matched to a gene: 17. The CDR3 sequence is CACASLLGARTNSWDTRQMFF. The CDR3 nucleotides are TGTGCCTGTGCATCCCTACTGGGGGCCCGAACCAACTCCTGGGACACCCGACAGATGTTTTTC.

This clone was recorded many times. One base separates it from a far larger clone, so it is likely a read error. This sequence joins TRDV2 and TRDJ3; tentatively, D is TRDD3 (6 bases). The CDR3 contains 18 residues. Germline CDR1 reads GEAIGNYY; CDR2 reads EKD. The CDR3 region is CARDTWGSSSWDTRQMFF. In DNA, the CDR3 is TGTGCCCGTGACACCTGGGGATCAAGCTCCTGGGACACCCGACAGATGTTTTTC.